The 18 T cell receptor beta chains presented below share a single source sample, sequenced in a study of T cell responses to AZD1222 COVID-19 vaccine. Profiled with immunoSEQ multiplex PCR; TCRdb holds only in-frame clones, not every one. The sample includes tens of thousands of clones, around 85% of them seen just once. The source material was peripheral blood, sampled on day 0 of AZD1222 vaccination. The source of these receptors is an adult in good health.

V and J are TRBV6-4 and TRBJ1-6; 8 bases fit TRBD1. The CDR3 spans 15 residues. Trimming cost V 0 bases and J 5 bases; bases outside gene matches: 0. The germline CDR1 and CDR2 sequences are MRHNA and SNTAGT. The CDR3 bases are TGTGCCAGCAGTGACTCGACAGGGGATAATTCACCCCTCCACTTT. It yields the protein CASSDSTGDNSPLHF.

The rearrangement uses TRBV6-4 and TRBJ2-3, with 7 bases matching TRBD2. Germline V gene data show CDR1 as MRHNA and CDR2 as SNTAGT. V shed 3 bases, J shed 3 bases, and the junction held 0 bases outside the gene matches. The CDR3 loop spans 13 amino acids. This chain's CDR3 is CASSERETDTQYF. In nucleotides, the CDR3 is TGTGCCAGCAGTGAGCGGGAGACAGATACGCAGTATTTT.

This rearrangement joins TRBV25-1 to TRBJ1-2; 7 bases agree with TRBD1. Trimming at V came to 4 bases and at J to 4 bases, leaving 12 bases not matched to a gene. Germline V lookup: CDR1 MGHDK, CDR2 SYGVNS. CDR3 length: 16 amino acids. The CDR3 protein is CASSAWGQLASYGYTF. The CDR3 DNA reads TGTGCCAGCAGTGCCTGGGGACAGCTAGCGTCCTATGGCTACACCTTC.

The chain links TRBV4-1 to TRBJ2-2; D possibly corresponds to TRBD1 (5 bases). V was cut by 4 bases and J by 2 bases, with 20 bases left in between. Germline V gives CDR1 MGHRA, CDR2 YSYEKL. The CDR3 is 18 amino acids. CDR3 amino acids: CASSPDAPGRPNTGELFF. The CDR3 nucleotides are TGCGCCAGCAGCCCTGACGCCCCAGGGCGGCCTAACACCGGGGAGCTGTTTTTT.

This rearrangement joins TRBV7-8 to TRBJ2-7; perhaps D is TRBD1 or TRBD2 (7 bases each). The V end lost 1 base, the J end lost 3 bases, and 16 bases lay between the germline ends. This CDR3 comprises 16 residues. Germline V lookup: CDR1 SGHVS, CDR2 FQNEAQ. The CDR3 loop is CASSLVGSRGGYEQYF. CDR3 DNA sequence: TGTGCCAGCAGCTTAGTGGGCTCCAGGGGGGGCTACGAGCAGTACTTC.

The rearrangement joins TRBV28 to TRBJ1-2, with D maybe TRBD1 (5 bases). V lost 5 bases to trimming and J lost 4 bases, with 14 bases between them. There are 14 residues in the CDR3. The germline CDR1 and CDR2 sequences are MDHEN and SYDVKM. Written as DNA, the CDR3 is TGTGCCAGCAGTCCAGGGACTTCCACCTATGGCTACACCTTC. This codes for CASSPGTSTYGYTF.

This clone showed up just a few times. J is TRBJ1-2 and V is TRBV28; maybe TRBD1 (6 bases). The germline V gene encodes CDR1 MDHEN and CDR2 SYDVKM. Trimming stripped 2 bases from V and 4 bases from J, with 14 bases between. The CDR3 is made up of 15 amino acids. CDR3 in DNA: TGTGCCAGCAGTTTACGGGGGGCACAAATCTATGGCTACACCTTC. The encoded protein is CASSLRGAQIYGYTF.

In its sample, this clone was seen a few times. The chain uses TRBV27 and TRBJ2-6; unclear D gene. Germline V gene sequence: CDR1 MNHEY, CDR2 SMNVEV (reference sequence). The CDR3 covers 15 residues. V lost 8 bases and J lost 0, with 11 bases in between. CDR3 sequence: CASRYVSSGANVLTF. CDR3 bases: TGTGCCAGCCGGTACGTATCCTCTGGGGCCAACGTCCTGACTTTC.

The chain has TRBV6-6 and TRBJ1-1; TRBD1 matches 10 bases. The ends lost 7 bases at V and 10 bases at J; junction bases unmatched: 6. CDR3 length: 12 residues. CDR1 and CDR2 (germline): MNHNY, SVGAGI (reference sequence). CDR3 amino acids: CASTNRDRGAFF. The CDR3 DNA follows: TGTGCCAGCACAAACCGGGACAGGGGAGCTTTCTTT.

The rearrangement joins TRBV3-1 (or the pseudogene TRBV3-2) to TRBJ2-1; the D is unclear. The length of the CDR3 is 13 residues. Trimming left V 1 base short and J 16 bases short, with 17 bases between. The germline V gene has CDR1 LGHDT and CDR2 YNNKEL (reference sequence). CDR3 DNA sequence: TGTGCCAGCAGCCAAGGCCACCTCTCAACCCGATTCTTC. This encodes CASSQGHLSTRFF.

The DNA of the CDR3 is TGTGCCAGCAGTGGGAAAGGTTATAGCAATCAGCCCCAGCATTTT. Its protein product is CASSGKGYSNQPQHF. This chain uses TRBV28 with TRBJ1-5; D is unresolved. CDR3 size: 15 residues. Germline lookup yields CDR1 MDHEN and CDR2 SYDVKM. V lost 5 bases to trimming and J lost 0 bases, with 11 bases between them. Supplemented by reference TRBV28 and TRBJ1-5, the full variable domain reads DVKVTQSSRYLVKRTGEKVFLECVQDMDHENMFWYRQDPGLGLRLIYFSYDVKMKEKGDIPEGYSVSREKKERFSLILESASTNQTSMYLCASSGKGYSNQPQHFGDGTRLSIL.

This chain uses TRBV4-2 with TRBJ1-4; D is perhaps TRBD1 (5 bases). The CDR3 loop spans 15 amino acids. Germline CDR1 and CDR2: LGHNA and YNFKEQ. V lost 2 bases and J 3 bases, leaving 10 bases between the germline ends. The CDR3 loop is CASSQNSGPNEKLFF. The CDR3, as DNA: TGTGCCAGCAGCCAAAACTCGGGACCTAATGAAAAACTGTTTTTT.

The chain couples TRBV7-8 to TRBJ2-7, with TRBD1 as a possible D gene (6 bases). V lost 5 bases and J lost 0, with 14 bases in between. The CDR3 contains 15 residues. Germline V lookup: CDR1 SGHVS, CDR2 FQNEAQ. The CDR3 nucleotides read TGTGCCAGCAGCCGACCTCGGGACACCTCCTACGAGCAGTACTTC. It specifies CASSRPRDTSYEQYF.

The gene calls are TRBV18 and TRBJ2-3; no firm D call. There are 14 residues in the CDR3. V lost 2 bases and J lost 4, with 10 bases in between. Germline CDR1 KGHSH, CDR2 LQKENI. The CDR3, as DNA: TGTGCCAGCTCACCAGCGACTGAATCAGATACGCAGTATTTT. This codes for CASSPATESDTQYF.

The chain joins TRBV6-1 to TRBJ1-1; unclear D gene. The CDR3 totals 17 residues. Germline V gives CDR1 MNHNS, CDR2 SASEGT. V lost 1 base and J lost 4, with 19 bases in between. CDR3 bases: TGTGCCAGCAGTGAAGTTGAGCGGGCCAGGTGGGGCACTGAAGCTTTCTTT. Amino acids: CASSEVERARWGTEAFF.

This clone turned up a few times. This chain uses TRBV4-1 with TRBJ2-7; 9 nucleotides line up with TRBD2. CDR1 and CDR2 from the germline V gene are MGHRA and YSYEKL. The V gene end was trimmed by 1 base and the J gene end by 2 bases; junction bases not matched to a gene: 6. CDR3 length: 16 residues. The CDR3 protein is CASSQVVASGTYEQYF. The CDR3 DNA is TGCGCCAGCAGCCAAGTCGTGGCTAGCGGGACCTACGAGCAGTACTTC.

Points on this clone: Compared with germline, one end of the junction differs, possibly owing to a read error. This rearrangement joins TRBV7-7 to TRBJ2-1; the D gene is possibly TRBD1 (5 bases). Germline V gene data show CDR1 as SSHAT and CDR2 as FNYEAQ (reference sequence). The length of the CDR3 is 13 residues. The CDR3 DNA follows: TGTGCTAGCAGCCAAGGGGCGTACAATGAGCAGTTCTTC. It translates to CASSQGAYNEQFF. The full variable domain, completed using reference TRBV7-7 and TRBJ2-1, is GAGVSQSPRYKVTKRGQDVTLRCDPISSHATLYWYQQALGQGPEFLTYFNYEAQPDKSGLPSDRFSAERPEGSISTLTIQRTEQRDSAMYRCASSQGAYNEQFFGPGTRLTVL.

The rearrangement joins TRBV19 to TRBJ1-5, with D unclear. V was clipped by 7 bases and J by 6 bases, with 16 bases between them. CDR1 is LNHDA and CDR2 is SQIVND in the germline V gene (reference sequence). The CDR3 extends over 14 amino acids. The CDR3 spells CASMSQEGAQPQHF. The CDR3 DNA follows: TGTGCCAGTATGTCGCAGGAAGGAGCTCAGCCCCAGCATTTT.